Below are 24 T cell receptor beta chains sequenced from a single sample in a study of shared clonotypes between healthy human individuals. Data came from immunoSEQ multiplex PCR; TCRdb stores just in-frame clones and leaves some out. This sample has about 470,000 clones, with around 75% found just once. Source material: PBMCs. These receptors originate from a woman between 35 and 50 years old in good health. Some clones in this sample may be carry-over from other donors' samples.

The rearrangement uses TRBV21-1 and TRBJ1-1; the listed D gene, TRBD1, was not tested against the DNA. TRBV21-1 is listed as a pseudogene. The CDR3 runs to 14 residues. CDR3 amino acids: CASSARTGGTEAFF. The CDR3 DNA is TGTGCCAGCAGCGCCCGGACAGGGGGCACTGAAGCTTTCTTT.

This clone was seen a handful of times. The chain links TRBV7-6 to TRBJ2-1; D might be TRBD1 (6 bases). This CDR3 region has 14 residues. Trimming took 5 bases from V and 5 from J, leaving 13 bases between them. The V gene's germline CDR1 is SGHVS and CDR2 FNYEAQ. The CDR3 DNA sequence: TGTGCCAGCAGCCAATCCGGGACAAACAATGAGCAGTTCTTC. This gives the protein CASSQSGTNNEQFF.

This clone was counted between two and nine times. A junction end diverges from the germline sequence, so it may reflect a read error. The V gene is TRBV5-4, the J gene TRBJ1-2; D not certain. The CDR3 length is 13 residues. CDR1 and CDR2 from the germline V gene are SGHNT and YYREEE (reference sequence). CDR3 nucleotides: TGTGCCAGCAGTTTGGCCATCAACTATGGCTACACCTTC. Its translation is CASSLAINYGYTF.

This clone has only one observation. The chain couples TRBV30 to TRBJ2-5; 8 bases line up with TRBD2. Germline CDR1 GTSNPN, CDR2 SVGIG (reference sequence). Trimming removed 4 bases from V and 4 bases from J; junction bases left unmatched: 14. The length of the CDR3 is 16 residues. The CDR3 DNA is TGTGCCTGGAACCCGCTAGCGGGTTACAAGGGAGAGACCCAGTACTTC. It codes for CAWNPLAGYKGETQYF.

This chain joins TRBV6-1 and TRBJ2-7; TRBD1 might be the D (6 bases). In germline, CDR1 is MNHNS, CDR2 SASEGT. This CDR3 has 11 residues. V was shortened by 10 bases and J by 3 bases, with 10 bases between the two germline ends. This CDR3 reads CATDRIYEQYF. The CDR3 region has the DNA TGTGCCACTGACAGGATCTACGAGCAGTACTTC.

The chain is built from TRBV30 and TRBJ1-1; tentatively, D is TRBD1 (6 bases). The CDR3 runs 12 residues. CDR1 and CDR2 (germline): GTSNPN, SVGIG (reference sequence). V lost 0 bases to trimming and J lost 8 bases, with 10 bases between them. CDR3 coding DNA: TGTGCCTGGAGTGTACTAGACAGGGAAGCTTTCTTT. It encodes CAWSVLDREAFF.

CDR3 region: CASGPRGGFHEQYF. The CDR3 region has the DNA TGTGCCAGCGGACCCCGGGGGGGCTTCCACGAGCAGTACTTC. This chain connects TRBV28 to TRBJ2-7, with TRBD2 identical over 8 bases. The germline V gene has CDR1 MDHEN and CDR2 SYDVKM. This CDR3 region has 14 residues. Trimming took 8 bases from V and 5 from J; bases not matched to a gene: 11. The whole variable domain, filled in from reference TRBV28 and TRBJ2-7, reads DVKVTQSSRYLVKRTGEKVFLECVQDMDHENMFWYRQDPGLGLRLIYFSYDVKMKEKGDIPEGYSVSREKKERFSLILESASTNQTSMYLCASGPRGGFHEQYFGPGTRLTVT.

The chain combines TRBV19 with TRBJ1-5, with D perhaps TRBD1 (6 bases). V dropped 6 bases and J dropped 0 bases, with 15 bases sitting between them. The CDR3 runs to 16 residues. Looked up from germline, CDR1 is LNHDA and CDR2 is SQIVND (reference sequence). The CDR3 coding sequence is TGTGCCAGTAGACCGCACAGGGCCGATAGCAATCAGCCCCAGCATTTT. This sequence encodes CASRPHRADSNQPQHF.

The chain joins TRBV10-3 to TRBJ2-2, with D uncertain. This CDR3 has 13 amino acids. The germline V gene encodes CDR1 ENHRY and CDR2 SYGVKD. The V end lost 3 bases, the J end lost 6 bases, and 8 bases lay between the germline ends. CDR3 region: CAISDLQSGELFF. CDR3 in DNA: TGTGCCATCAGTGATTTGCAATCCGGGGAGCTGTTTTTT.

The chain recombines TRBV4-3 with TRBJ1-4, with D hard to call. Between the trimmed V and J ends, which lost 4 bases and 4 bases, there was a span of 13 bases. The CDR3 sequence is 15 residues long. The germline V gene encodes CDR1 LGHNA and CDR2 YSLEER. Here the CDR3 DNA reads TGCGCCAGCAGCCGCCGGAATCTCCTTAATGAAAAACTGTTTTTT. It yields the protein CASSRRNLLNEKLFF.

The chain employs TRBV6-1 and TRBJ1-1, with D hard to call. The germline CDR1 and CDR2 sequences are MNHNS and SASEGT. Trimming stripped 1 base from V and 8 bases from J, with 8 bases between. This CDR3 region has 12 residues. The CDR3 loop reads CASSEGSWEAFF. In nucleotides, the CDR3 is TGTGCCAGCAGTGAAGGGTCGTGGGAAGCTTTCTTT.

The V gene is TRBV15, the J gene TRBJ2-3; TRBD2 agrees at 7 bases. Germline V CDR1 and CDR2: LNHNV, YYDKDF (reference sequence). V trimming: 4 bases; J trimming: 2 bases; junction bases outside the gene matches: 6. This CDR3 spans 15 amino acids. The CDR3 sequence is CATSNRDYHTDTQYF. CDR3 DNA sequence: TGTGCCACCAGCAACCGGGACTACCACACAGATACGCAGTATTTT.

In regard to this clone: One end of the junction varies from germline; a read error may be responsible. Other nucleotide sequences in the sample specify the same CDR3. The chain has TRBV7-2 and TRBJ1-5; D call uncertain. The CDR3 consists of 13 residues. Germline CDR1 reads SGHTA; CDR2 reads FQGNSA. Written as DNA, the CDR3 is TGTGCCAGCAGCCGAATTAGCAATCAGCCTCAGCATTTT. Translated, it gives CASSRISNQPQHF.

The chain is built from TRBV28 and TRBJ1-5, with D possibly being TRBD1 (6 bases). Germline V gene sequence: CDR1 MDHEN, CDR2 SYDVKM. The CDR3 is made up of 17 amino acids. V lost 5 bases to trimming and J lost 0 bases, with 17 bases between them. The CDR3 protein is CASSGGIGGHSNQPQHF. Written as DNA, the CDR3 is TGTGCCAGCAGTGGCGGGATTGGGGGGCATAGCAATCAGCCCCAGCATTTT.

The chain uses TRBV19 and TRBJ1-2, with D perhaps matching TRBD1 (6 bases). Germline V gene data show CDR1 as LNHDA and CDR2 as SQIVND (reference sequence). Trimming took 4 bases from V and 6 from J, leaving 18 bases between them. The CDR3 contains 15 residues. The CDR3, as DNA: TGTGCCAGTAGTAACCAGGGGTCGTCCTCCCATGGCTACACCTTC. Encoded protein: CASSNQGSSSHGYTF.

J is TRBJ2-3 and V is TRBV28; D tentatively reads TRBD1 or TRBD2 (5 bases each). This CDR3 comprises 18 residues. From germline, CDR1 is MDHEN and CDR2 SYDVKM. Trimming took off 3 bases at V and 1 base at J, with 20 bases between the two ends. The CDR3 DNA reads TGTGCCAGCAGTTTGATCCCCACTGGGGGACCCCGCACAGATACGCAGTATTTT. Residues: CASSLIPTGGPRTDTQYF.

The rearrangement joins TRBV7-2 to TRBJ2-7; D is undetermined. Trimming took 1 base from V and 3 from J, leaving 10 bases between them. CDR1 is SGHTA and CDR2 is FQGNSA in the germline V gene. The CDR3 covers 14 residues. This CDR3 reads CASSLDKGFYEQYF. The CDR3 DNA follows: TGTGCCAGCAGCTTAGATAAGGGTTTCTACGAGCAGTACTTC.

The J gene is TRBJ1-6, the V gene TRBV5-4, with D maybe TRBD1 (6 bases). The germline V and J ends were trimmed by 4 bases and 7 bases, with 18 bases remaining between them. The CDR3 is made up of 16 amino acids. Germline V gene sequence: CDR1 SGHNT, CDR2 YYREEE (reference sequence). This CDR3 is CASSTSPGHTNSPLHF. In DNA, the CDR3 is TGTGCCAGCAGCACATCTCCGGGACACACAAATTCACCCCTCCACTTT.

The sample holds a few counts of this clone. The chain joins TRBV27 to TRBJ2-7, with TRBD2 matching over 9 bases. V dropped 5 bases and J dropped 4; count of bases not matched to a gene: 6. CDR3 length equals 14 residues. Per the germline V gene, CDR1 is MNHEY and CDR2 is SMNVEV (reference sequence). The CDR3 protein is CASSDSGRLYEQYF. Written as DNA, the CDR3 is TGTGCCAGCAGTGACAGCGGGAGGTTGTACGAGCAGTACTTC.

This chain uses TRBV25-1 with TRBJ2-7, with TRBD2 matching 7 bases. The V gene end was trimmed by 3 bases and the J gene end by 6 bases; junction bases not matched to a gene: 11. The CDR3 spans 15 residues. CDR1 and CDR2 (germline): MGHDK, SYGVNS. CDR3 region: CASSDSQGGALEQYF. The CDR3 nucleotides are TGTGCCAGCAGTGATAGCCAGGGAGGGGCACTCGAGCAGTACTTC.

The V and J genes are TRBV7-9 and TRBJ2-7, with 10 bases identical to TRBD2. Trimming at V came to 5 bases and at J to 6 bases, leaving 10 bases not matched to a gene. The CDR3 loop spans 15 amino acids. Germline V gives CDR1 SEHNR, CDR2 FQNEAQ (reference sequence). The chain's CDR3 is CASSPYSGRQPEQYF. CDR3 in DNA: TGTGCCAGCAGCCCCTATAGCGGGAGGCAACCCGAGCAGTACTTC.

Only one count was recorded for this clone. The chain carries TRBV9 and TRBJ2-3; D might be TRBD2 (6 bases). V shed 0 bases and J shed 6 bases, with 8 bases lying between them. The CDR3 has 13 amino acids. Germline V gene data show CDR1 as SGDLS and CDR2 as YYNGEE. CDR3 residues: CASSVARGDTQYF. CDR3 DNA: TGTGCCAGCAGCGTAGCTCGGGGGGATACGCAGTATTTT. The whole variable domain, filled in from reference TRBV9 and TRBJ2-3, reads DSGVTQTPKHLITATGQRVTLRCSPRSGDLSVYWYQQSLDQGLQFLIQYYNGEERAKGNILERFSAQQFPDLHSELNLSSLELGDSALYFCASSVARGDTQYFGPGTRLTVL.

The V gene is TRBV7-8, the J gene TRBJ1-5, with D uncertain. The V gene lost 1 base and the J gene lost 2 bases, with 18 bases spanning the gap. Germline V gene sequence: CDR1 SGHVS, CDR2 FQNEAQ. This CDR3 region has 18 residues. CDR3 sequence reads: CASSLGFFRGLGNQPQHF. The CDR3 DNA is TGTGCCAGCAGCTTAGGTTTTTTTCGAGGTTTGGGCAATCAGCCCCAGCATTTT.

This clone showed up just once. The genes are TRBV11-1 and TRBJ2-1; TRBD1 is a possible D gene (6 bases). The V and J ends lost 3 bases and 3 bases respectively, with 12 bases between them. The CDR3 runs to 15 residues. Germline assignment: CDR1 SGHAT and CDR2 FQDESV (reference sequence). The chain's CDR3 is CASSFDGGNYNEQFF. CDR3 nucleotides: TGTGCCAGCAGCTTCGATGGGGGCAACTACAATGAGCAGTTCTTC.